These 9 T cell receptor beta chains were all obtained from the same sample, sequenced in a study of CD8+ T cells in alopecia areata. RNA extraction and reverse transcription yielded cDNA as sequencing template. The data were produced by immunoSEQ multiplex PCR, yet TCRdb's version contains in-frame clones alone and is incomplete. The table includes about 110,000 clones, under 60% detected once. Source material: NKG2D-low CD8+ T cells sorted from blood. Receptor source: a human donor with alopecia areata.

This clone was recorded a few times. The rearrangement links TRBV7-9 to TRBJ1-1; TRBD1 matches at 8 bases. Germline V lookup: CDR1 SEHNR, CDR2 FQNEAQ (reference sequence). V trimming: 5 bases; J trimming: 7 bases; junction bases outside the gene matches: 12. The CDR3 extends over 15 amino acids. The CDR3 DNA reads TGTGCCAGCAGCACCGGACAGGGAGGGTACATTGAAGCTTTCTTT. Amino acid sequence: CASSTGQGGYIEAFF.

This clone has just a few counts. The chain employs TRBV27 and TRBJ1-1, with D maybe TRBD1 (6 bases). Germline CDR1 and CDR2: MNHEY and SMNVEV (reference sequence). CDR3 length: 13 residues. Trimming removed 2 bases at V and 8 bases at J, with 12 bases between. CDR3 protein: CASSLDRGREAFF. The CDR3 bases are TGTGCCAGCAGTTTAGACCGGGGGCGAGAAGCTTTCTTT.

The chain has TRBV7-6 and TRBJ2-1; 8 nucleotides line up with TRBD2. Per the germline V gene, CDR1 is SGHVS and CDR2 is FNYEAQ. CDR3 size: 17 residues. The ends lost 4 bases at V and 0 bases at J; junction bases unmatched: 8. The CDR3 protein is CASSSNPSGSSYNEQFF. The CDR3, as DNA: TGTGCCAGCAGCTCAAACCCAAGCGGGAGCTCCTACAATGAGCAGTTCTTC.

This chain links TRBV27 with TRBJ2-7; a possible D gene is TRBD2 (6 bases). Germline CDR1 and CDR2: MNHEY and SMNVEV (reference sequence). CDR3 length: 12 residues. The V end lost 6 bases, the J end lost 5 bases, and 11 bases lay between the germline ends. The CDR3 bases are TGTGCCAGCAGCCGCGGGGCAAACGAGCAGTACTTC. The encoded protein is CASSRGANEQYF.

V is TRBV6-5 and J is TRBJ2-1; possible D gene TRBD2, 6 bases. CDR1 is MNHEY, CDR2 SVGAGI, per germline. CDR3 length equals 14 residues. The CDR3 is CASTRGSSYNEQFF. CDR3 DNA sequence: TGTGCTTCAACTCGGGGGAGCTCCTACAATGAGCAGTTCTTC.

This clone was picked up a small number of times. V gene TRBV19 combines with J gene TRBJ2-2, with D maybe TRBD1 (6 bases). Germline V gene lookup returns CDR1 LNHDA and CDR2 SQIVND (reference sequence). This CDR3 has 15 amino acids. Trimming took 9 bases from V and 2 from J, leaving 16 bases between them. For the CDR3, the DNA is TGTGCCAGCACACCGGACAGTGTTAACACCGGGGAGCTGTTTTTT. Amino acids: CASTPDSVNTGELFF.

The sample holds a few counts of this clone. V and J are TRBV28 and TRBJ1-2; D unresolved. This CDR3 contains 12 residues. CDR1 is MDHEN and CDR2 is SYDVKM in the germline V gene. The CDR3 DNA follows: TGTGTGACGACCGATAAGAACTATGGCTACACCTTC. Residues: CVTTDKNYGYTF.

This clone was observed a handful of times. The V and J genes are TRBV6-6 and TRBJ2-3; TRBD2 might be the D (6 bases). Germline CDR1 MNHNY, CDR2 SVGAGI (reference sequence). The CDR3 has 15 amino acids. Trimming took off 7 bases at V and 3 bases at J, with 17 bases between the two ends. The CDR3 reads CASMLGLTLTDTQYF. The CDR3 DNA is TGTGCCAGCATGCTGGGACTCACTTTGACAGATACGCAGTATTTT.

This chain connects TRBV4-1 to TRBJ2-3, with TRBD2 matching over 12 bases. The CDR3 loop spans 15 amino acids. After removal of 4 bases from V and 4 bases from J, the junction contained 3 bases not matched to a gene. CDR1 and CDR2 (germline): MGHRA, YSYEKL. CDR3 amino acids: CASSPTSGRPDTQYF. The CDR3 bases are TGCGCCAGCAGCCCGACTAGCGGGAGACCAGATACGCAGTATTTT.